This T cell receptor beta chain was found in a study of blood T cell repertoires in COVID-19. Repertoires were generated with immunoSEQ multiplex PCR, while TCRdb's copy carries only in-frame clones and drops some. The sample holds roughly 200,000 clones, around 85% seen once. V lost 2 bases to trimming and J lost 1 base; unmatched junction nucleotides: 3. The germline CDR1 and CDR2 sequences are KGHSH and LQKENI. The CDR3 is 15 amino acids. The clonotype originates from a person aged 65-85 years with COVID-19, enrolled during active disease. The gene calls are TRBV18 and TRBJ2-7; TRBD1 matches 9 bases. The specimen was peripheral blood. The CDR3 sequence: CASSPNRGPSYEQYF. CDR3 bases: TGTGCCAGCTCACCAAACAGGGGGCCATCCTACGAGCAGTACTTC.